The 4 T cell receptor beta chains below were found in one sample sequenced in a study of T cell changes during pregnancy in multiple sclerosis. The assay was immunoSEQ multiplex PCR, and TCRdb's table has in-frame clones only and misses some. The sample holds around 100,000 clones, approximately 92% seen once. The sequenced sample was peripheral blood, obtained after pregnancy. These receptor sequences come from a female donor with multiple sclerosis, enrolled in a pregnancy study.

This chain uses TRBV29-1 with TRBJ2-3, with 12 bases identical to TRBD2. The trim removed 7 bases at V and 7 bases at J, leaving 9 bases unmatched. Germline V gives CDR1 SQVTM, CDR2 ANQGSEA. There are 14 residues in the CDR3. The CDR3 region has the DNA TGCAGCGCCCAACTAGCGGGAGGAGTTAATACGCAGTATTTT. Residues: CSAQLAGGVNTQYF.

The chain has TRBV2 and TRBJ2-2; D is unresolved. The CDR3 spans 14 residues. Germline V gives CDR1 SNHLY, CDR2 FYNNEI. Trimming stripped 5 bases from V and 0 bases from J, with 7 bases between. CDR3 residues: CASSSDANTGELFF. Here the CDR3 DNA reads TGTGCCAGCAGTAGCGACGCGAACACCGGGGAGCTGTTTTTT.

The chain has TRBV7-3 and TRBJ2-1; 9 bases line up with TRBD2. Per germline, CDR1 SGHTA and CDR2 FQGTGA. The CDR3 extends over 15 amino acids. V lost 1 base to trimming and J lost 5 bases; unmatched junction nucleotides: 3. The CDR3 coding sequence is TGTGCCAGCAGCTTAAGGCTAGCGGGGAACAATGAGCAGTTCTTC. Protein: CASSLRLAGNNEQFF.

The chain couples TRBV2 to TRBJ2-4; 7 bases fit TRBD1. V lost 6 bases to trimming and J lost 5 bases; unmatched junction nucleotides: 10. Germline assignment: CDR1 SNHLY and CDR2 FYNNEI. The CDR3 runs to 15 residues. Here the CDR3 DNA reads TGTGCCAGCAGAGAACTAGGACAGGCTCAAAACATTCAGTACTTC. Translated, it gives CASRELGQAQNIQYF.